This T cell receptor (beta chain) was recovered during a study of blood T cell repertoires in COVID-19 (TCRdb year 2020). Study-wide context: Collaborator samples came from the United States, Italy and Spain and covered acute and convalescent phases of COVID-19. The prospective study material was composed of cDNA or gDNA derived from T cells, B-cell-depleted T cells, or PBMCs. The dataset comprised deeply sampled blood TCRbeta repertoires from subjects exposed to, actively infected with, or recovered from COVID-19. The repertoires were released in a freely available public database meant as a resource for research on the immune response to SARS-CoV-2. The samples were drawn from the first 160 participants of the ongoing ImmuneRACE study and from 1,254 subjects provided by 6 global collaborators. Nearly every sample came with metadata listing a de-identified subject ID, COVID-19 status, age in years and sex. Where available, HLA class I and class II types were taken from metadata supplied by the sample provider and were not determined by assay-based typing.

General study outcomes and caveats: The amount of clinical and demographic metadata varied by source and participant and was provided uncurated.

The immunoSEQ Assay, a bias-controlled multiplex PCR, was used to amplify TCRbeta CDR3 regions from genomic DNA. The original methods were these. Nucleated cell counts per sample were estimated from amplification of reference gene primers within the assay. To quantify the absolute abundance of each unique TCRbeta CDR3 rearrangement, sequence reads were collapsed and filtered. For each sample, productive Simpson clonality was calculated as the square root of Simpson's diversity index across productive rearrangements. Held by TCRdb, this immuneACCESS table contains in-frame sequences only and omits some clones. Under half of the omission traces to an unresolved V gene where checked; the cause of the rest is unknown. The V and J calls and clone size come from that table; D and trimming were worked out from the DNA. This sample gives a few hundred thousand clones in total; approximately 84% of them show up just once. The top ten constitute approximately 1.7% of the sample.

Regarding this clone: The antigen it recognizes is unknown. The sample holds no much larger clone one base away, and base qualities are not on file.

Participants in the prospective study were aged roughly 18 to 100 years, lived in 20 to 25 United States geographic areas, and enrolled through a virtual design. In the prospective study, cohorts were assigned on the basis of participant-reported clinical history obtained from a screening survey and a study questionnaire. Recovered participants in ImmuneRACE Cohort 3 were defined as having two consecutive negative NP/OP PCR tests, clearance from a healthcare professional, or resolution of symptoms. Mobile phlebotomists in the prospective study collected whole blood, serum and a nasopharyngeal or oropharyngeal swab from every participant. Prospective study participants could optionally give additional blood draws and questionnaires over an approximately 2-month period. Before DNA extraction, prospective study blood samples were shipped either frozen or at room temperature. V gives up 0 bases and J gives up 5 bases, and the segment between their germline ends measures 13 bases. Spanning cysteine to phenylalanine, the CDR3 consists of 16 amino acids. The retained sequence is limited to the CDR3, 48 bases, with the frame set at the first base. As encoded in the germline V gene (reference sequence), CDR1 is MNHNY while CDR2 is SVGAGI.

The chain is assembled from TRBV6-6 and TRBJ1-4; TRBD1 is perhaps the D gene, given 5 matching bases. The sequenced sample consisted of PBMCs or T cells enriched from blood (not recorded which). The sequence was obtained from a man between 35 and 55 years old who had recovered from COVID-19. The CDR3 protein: CASSYSWGERNEKLFF. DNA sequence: TGTGCCAGCAGTTACTCATGGGGGGAGAGGAATGAAAAACTGTTTTTT.